This T cell receptor (beta chain) was captured in a study of control samples from healthy donors and cancer patients. V lost 6 bases to trimming and J lost 0 bases, with 19 bases between them. The CDR3 length is 17 residues. Per the germline V gene, CDR1 is LNHDA and CDR2 is SQIVND (reference sequence). Profiled with immunoSEQ multiplex PCR; TCRdb holds only in-frame clones, not every one. The profile shows tens of thousands of clones, 94% of them singletons. The chain links TRBV19 to TRBJ2-3; D may correspond to TRBD1 or TRBD2 (6 bases each). This receptor was obtained from a man between 25 and 39 years old in good health. Sequenced sample: blood. The CDR3 sequence: CASRRIAGGGSTDTQYF. The DNA for the CDR3 is TGTGCCAGTAGAAGGATAGCTGGAGGGGGAAGCACAGATACGCAGTATTTT.